This T cell receptor (beta chain) is from a study of metastatic and nonmetastatic thyroid tumors. The V end lost 1 base, the J end lost 3 bases, and 10 bases lay between the germline ends. Germline CDR1 reads SGHNT; CDR2 reads YYREEE (reference sequence). The length of the CDR3 is 15 residues. TCRdb used MiXCR to call clones anew from the PCR reads. The sample includes about 16,000 clones, around a third seen only once; the top ten take 9.5% to 15%. This clone was picked up many times. No patient had received any treatment before thyroid surgery. The chain carries TRBV5-4 and TRBJ1-4; D not certain. This receptor was identified in a male donor with papillary thyroid cancer or a benign thyroid nodule (not recorded which). Some clones in this sample may be carry-over from other donors' samples. The sample comprised tumor tissue. CDR3 amino acids: CASSLRADSNEKLFF. The DNA of the CDR3 is TGTGCCAGCAGCTTGCGAGCGGACTCTAATGAAAAACTGTTTTTT.